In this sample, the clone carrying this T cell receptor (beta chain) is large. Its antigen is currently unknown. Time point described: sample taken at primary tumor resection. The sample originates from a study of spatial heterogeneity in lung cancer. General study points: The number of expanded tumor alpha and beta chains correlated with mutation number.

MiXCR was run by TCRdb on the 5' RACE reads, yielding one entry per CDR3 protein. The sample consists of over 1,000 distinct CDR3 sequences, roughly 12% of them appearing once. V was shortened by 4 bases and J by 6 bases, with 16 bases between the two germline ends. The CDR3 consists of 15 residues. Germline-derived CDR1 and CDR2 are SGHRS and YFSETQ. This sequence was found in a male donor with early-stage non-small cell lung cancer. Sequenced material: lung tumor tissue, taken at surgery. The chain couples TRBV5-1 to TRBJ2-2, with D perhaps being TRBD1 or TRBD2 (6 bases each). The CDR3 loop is CASSADRRGSGELFF. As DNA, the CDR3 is TGCGCCAGCAGCGCGGACCGGAGGGGGTCCGGGGAGCTGTTTTTT.